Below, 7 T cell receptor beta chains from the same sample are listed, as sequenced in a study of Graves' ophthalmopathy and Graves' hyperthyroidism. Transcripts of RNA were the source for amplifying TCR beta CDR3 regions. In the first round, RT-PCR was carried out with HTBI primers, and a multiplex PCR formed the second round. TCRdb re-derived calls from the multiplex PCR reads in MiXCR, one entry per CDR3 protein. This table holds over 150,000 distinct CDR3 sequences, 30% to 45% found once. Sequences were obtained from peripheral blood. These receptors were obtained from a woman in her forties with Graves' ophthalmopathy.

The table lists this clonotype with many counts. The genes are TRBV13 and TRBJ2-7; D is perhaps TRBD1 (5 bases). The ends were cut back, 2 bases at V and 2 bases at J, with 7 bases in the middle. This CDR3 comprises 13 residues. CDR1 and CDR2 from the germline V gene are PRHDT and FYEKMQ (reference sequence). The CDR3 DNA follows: TGTGCCAGCAGCTTAACAGGTGCCTACGAGCAGTACTTC. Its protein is CASSLTGAYEQYF.

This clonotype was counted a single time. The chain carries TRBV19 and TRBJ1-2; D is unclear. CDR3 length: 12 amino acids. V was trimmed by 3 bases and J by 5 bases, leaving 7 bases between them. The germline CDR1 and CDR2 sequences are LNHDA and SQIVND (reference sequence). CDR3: CASSIPRYGYTF. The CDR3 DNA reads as TGTGCCAGTAGTATTCCCCGTTATGGCTACACCTTC. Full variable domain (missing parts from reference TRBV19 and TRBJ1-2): DGGITQSPKYLFRKEGQNVTLSCEQNLNHDAMYWYRQDPGQGLRLIYYSQIVNDFQKGDIAEGYSVSREKKESFPLTVTSAQKNPTAFYLCASSIPRYGYTFGSGTRLTVV.

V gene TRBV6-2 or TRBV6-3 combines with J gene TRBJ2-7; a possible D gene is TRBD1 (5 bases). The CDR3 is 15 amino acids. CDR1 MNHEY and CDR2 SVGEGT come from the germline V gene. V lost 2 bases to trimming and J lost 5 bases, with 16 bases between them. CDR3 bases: TGTGCCAGCAGTTACCGTGCTGCCAGGGTAGACGAGCAGTACTTC. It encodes CASSYRAARVDEQYF.

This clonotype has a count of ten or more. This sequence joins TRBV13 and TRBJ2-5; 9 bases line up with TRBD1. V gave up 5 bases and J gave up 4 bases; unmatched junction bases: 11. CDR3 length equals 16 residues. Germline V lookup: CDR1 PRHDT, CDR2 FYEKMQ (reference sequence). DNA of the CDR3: TGTGCCAGCAGCCAGAAACAGGGGGCGTTCTTAGAGACCCAGTACTTC. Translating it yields CASSQKQGAFLETQYF. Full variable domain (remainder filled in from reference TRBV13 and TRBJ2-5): AAGVIQSPRHLIKEKRETATLKCYPIPRHDTVYWYQQGPGQDPQFLISFYEKMQSDKGSIPDRFSAQQFSDYHSELNMSSLELGDSALYFCASSQKQGAFLETQYFGPGTRLLVL.

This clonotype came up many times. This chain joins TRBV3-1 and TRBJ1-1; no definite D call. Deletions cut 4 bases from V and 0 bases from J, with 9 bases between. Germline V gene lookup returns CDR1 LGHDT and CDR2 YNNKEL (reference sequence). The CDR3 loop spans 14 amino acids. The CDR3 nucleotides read TGTGCCAGCAGCCGCGGACGAATGAACACTGAAGCTTTCTTT. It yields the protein CASSRGRMNTEAFF.

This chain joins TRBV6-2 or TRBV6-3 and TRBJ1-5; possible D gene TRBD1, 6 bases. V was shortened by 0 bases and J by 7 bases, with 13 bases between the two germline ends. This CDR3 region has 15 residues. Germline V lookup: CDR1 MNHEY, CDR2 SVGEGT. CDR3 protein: CASSYSWLGGQPQHF. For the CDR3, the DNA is TGTGCCAGCAGTTACTCGTGGTTAGGGGGACAGCCCCAGCATTTT.

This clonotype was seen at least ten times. The CDR3 DNA is TGTGCCAGCAGCCCACGGACAGGGTGGGACTACGAGCAGTACTTC. Translated: CASSPRTGWDYEQYF. This chain connects TRBV12-3 or TRBV12-4 to TRBJ2-7; 8 bases fit TRBD1. Trimming at V came to 6 bases and at J to 3 bases, leaving 10 bases not matched to a gene. This CDR3 spans 15 amino acids.